This TCR beta chain was identified during a study of blood T cell repertoires in COVID-19. For the study at large: The study drew acute and convalescent COVID-19 samples from the United States, Italy and Spain. T cells, B-cell-depleted T cells, or PBMCs provided the cDNA or gDNA that served as material.

In the authors' methods: Amplification of reference gene primers provided the estimated nucleated cell counts. The assay was immunoSEQ multiplex PCR, and TCRdb's table has in-frame clones only and misses some. V, J and clone size reflect that table, while D and trimming were determined from the DNA. The data hold almost 250,000 clones, with 86% observed a single time. V shed 10 bases and J 1 base; nucleotides not matched to a gene: 10. CDR1 ENHRY and CDR2 SYGVKD come from the germline V gene. This CDR3 comprises 17 residues. J is TRBJ2-2 and V is TRBV10-3, with TRBD2 matching 12 bases. The source of this sequence is a woman aged 60-70 years who had recovered from COVID-19. Sequenced input: peripheral blood. The CDR3 coding sequence is TGTGCCACCGGCCTAAAACTAGCGGGGGGGAACACCGGGGAGCTGTTTTTT. Amino acids: CATGLKLAGGNTGELFF.